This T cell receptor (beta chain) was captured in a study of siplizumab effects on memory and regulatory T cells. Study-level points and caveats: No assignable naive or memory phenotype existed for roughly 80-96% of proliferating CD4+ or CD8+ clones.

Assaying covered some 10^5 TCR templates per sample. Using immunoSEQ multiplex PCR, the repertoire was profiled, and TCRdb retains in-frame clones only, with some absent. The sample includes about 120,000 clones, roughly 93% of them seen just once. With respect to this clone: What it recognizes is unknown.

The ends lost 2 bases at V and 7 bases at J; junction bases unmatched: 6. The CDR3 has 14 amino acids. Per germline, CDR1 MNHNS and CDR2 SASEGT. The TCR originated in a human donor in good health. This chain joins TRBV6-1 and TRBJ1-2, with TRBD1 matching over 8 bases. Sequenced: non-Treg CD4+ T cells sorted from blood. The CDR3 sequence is CASSELTGGAGYTF. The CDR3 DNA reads TGTGCCAGCAGTGAATTAACAGGGGGTGCTGGCTACACCTTC.